The 27 T cell receptor beta chains listed next were all sequenced from one sample in a study of blood T cell repertoires in COVID-19. The table came from immunoSEQ multiplex PCR; TCRdb's copy has only in-frame clones and leaves some out. The sample has about 39,000 clones, approximately 93% seen once. Sequencing input: peripheral blood. All receptors come from a man aged 50-59 years with active COVID-19.

This chain joins TRBV2 and TRBJ1-5, with D hard to call. Germline CDR1 SNHLY, CDR2 FYNNEI. This CDR3 has 14 amino acids. The V and J ends lost 3 bases and 2 bases respectively, with 8 bases between them. The CDR3 region is CASSDEPRNQPQHF. The CDR3 DNA reads TGTGCCAGCAGTGATGAGCCACGCAATCAGCCCCAGCATTTT.

In this sample, this clone turned up once. V gene TRBV6-2 or TRBV6-3 combines with J gene TRBJ2-7; 10 nucleotides align to TRBD2. This CDR3 is 14 amino acids long. CDR1 is MNHEY, CDR2 SVGEGT, per germline. V was pared by 6 bases and J by 1 base, with 3 bases of the junction left unmatched. The CDR3 nucleotides are TGTGCCAGCAGCCTACTAGCGGGATCCTACGAGCAGTACTTC. This codes for CASSLLAGSYEQYF.

The chain is built from TRBV19 and TRBJ2-3; 14 positions agree with TRBD2. The V gene's germline CDR1 is LNHDA and CDR2 SQIVND (reference sequence). The CDR3 spans 19 residues. V was pared by 4 bases and J by 6 bases, with 15 bases of the junction left unmatched. CDR3 nucleotides: TGTGCCAGTAGTACTCCACCCGGGACTAGCGGGAGTGGTAGGGATACGCAGTATTTT. It is translated as CASSTPPGTSGSGRDTQYF.

The V call is TRBV27, the J call TRBJ2-2; possibly TRBD2 for D (6 bases). This CDR3 region has 14 residues. CDR1 MNHEY and CDR2 SMNVEV come from the germline V gene (reference sequence). The CDR3 sequence: CATRRGRNTGELFF. The DNA of the CDR3 is TGTGCAACAAGACGGGGGAGGAACACCGGGGAGCTGTTTTTT.

This rearrangement joins TRBV6-1 to TRBJ1-5; D is ambiguous. The CDR3 has 13 residues. V was pared by 1 base and J by 4 bases, with 5 bases between. From germline, CDR1 is MNHNS and CDR2 SASEGT. CDR3: CASSEVQNQPQHF. CDR3 coding DNA: TGTGCCAGCAGTGAAGTTCAGAATCAGCCCCAGCATTTT.

The chain employs TRBV5-1 and TRBJ2-5; the match to TRBD2 covers 12 bases. Losses at the gene ends were 4 bases for V and 4 bases for J; bases not matched to a gene: 8. Germline lookup yields CDR1 SGHRS and CDR2 YFSETQ. The CDR3 consists of 16 residues. For the CDR3, the DNA is TGCGCCAGCAGCGCGCTAGCGGGGGGGCCGGGAGAGACCCAGTACTTC. Translating gives CASSALAGGPGETQYF.

This rearrangement joins TRBV4-2 to TRBJ2-2, with TRBD2 matching over 8 bases. The CDR3 extends over 16 amino acids. V shed 3 bases, J shed 5 bases, and the junction held 8 bases outside the gene matches. Germline V gene sequence: CDR1 LGHNA, CDR2 YNFKEQ. The CDR3 sequence: CASSHYGGARTGELFF. CDR3 bases: TGTGCCAGCAGCCACTACGGGGGGGCCCGGACCGGGGAGCTGTTTTTT.

V usage is TRBV14 and J usage is TRBJ1-2, with no clear D. CDR1 and CDR2 from the germline V gene are SGHDN and FVKESK. V was cut by 0 bases and J by 2 bases, with 4 bases left in between. This CDR3 is 13 amino acids long. The CDR3 reads CASSQDRNYGYTF. CDR3 DNA: TGTGCCAGCAGCCAAGACAGGAACTATGGCTACACCTTC.

The rearrangement joins TRBV19 to TRBJ2-7; TRBD2 agrees at 11 bases. The CDR3 length is 16 residues. Germline CDR1 reads LNHDA; CDR2 reads SQIVND (reference sequence). V shed 4 bases, J shed 0 bases, and the junction held 5 bases outside the gene matches. The CDR3 sequence is CASSKGLAEPSYEQYF. The CDR3 coding sequence is TGTGCCAGTAGTAAGGGACTAGCGGAACCCTCCTACGAGCAGTACTTC.

This sequence joins TRBV4-2 and TRBJ1-3, with TRBD1 as a possible D gene (5 bases). V lost 4 bases to trimming and J lost 1 base, with 11 bases between them. This CDR3 comprises 15 residues. Per germline, CDR1 LGHNA and CDR2 YNFKEQ. The CDR3 sequence: CASSPGSHSGNTIYF. CDR3 nucleotide sequence: TGTGCCAGCAGCCCAGGGTCCCATTCTGGAAACACCATATATTTT.

The V and J genes are TRBV7-2 and TRBJ2-5; weak D call: TRBD2 (5 bases). This CDR3 is 12 amino acids long. The V and J ends lost 8 bases and 0 bases respectively, with 7 bases between them. Per germline, CDR1 SGHTA and CDR2 FQGNSA. Here the CDR3 reads CASGRHQETQYF. The CDR3, as DNA: TGTGCCAGCGGGAGACACCAAGAGACCCAGTACTTC.

The rearrangement uses TRBV6-4 and TRBJ2-3; the D gene is possibly TRBD2 (6 bases). This CDR3 has 16 residues. V dropped 3 bases and J dropped 4 bases, with 17 bases sitting between them. Germline V gene data show CDR1 as MRHNA and CDR2 as SNTAGT. CDR3 protein: CASSERGAGPADTQYF. CDR3 coding DNA: TGTGCCAGCAGTGAGAGGGGAGCGGGCCCCGCAGATACGCAGTATTTT.

The gene calls are TRBV7-8 and TRBJ2-7, with 11 bases fitting TRBD1. After removal of 6 bases from V and 0 bases from J, the junction contained 10 bases not matched to a gene. Germline CDR1 and CDR2: SGHVS and FQNEAQ. This CDR3 region has 17 residues. The CDR3 region has the DNA TGTGCCAGCAGAAGGGACAGGGGGTTCGATCACTCCTACGAGCAGTACTTC. As protein: CASRRDRGFDHSYEQYF.

This chain links TRBV5-1 with TRBJ2-7, with 11 bases identical to TRBD2. Germline V gene lookup returns CDR1 SGHRS and CDR2 YFSETQ. CDR3 length equals 15 residues. After removal of 0 bases from V and 4 bases from J, the junction contained 3 bases not matched to a gene. CDR3 DNA sequence: TGCGCCAGCAGCTTGGTAGCGGGAGGGCAGTACGAGCAGTACTTC. Amino acid sequence: CASSLVAGGQYEQYF.

The rearrangement uses TRBV29-1 and TRBJ1-1; D is perhaps TRBD1 (6 bases). This CDR3 comprises 11 residues. V dropped 4 bases and J dropped 9 bases, with 12 bases sitting between them. CDR1 and CDR2 (germline): SQVTM, ANQGSEA. CDR3 in DNA: TGCAGCGTTGGGGTAGGGGGTAAAGCTTTCTTT. This translates into CSVGVGGKAFF.

J is TRBJ1-3 and V is TRBV6-1; tentatively, D is TRBD1 (5 bases). CDR3 size: 17 residues. V lost 6 bases, J lost 0 bases, and 18 bases lay in between. Germline-derived CDR1 and CDR2 are MNHNS and SASEGT. CDR3 amino acids: CASSEPVDGGSGNTIYF. As DNA, the CDR3 is TGTGCCAGCAGCGAACCCGTAGACGGGGGCTCTGGAAACACCATATATTTT.

V is TRBV5-4 and J is TRBJ1-2; TRBD1 matches at 10 bases. The germline CDR1 and CDR2 sequences are SGHNT and YYREEE (reference sequence). After removal of 4 bases from V and 4 bases from J, the junction contained 4 bases not matched to a gene. This CDR3 spans 14 amino acids. For the CDR3, the DNA is TGTGCCAGCAGCCCGGGACAGGGGATCTATGGCTACACCTTC. Encoded protein: CASSPGQGIYGYTF.

This sequence joins TRBV5-1 and TRBJ2-1; D possibly corresponds to TRBD2 (5 bases). From germline, CDR1 is SGHRS and CDR2 YFSETQ. The CDR3 sequence is 16 residues long. With 0 bases removed from V and 0 bases from J, the gap between germline ends came to 10 bases. CDR3 protein: CASSLGRASSYNEQFF. CDR3 bases: TGCGCCAGCAGCTTGGGGCGGGCCAGCTCCTACAATGAGCAGTTCTTC.

The J gene is TRBJ2-5, the V gene TRBV18; 7 bases fit TRBD1. J was trimmed by 4 bases and V by 6 bases; bases with no gene match: 8. CDR3 length equals 14 residues. CDR1 is KGHSH and CDR2 is LQKENI in the germline V gene. CDR3 amino acids: CASSHRGEGETQYF. For the CDR3, the DNA is TGTGCCAGCTCGCACAGGGGCGAGGGAGAGACCCAGTACTTC.

The chain is built from TRBV4-3 and TRBJ2-5; 8 bases are shared with TRBD2. CDR1 and CDR2 from the germline V gene are LGHNA and YSLEER. CDR3 length: 16 residues. V was clipped by 1 base and J by 2 bases; unmatched bases: 6. The CDR3 here is CASSQVSGENQETQYF. CDR3 DNA sequence: TGCGCCAGCAGCCAAGTTAGCGGGGAGAATCAAGAGACCCAGTACTTC.

The V and J genes are TRBV24-1 and TRBJ2-3; 7 bases match TRBD1. The CDR3 runs 15 residues. Trimming at V came to 1 base and at J to 1 base, leaving 1 base not matched to a gene. Germline V gene sequence: CDR1 KGHDR, CDR2 SFDVKD. Here the CDR3 reads CATSDLTGGTDTQYF. For the CDR3, the DNA is TGTGCCACCAGTGATTTAACAGGGGGCACAGATACGCAGTATTTT.

The J gene is TRBJ2-1, the V gene TRBV9, with TRBD2 matching over 9 bases. With V trimmed by 2 bases and J by 0 bases, 6 bases remained unmatched. Germline V gene sequence: CDR1 SGDLS, CDR2 YYNGEE. This CDR3 spans 17 amino acids. The CDR3 DNA reads TGTGCCAGCAGCGTTGGAGCGGGGGGAAGCTCCTACAATGAGCAGTTCTTC. It translates to CASSVGAGGSSYNEQFF.

The chain uses TRBV11-2 and TRBJ2-3; D is unresolved. Between the trimmed V and J ends, which lost 7 bases and 2 bases, there was a span of 13 bases. The germline CDR1 and CDR2 sequences are SGHAT and FQNNGV. The CDR3 spans 14 residues. DNA for the CDR3: TGTGCCAGCACCTTCAGTCCAATCACAGATACGCAGTATTTT. The encoded protein is CASTFSPITDTQYF.

The chain links TRBV7-9 to TRBJ1-1; tentative D call: TRBD1 (5 bases). CDR1 SEHNR and CDR2 FQNEAQ come from the germline V gene (reference sequence). The CDR3 contains 12 residues. V was clipped by 8 bases and J by 6 bases, with 13 bases between them. The chain's CDR3 is CASGWRDAEAFF. As DNA, the CDR3 is TGTGCCAGCGGGTGGAGGGACGCTGAAGCTTTCTTT.

The chain recombines TRBV6-2 or TRBV6-3 with TRBJ2-7, with D maybe TRBD1 (6 bases). Germline CDR1 MNHEY, CDR2 SVGEGT. The V end was cut by 2 bases, the J end by 2 bases, with 10 bases between. This CDR3 region has 14 residues. CDR3 residues: CASSYPTGPYEQYF. CDR3 coding DNA: TGTGCCAGCAGTTACCCGACAGGACCCTACGAGCAGTACTTC.

Details on this clone: At the DNA level, this CDR3 is encoded by other sequences in the same sample as well. The chain combines TRBV5-4 with TRBJ1-1; 11 nucleotides agree with TRBD1. The junction had 7 bases not matched to a gene; V was cut back by 0 bases and J by 6 bases. Germline loops: CDR1 SGHNT, CDR2 YYREEE (reference sequence). This CDR3 contains 16 residues. In DNA form, the CDR3 reads TGTGCCAGCAGCTTGGGGGACAGGGGGTTTTCTTCTGAAGCTTTCTTT. Amino acids: CASSLGDRGFSSEAFF. Variable domain in full (rest from reference TRBV5-4 and TRBJ1-1): ETGVTQSPTHLIKTRGQQVTLRCSSQSGHNTVSWYQQALGQGPQFIFQYYREEENGRGNFPPRFSGLQFPNYSSELNVNALELDDSALYLCASSLGDRGFSSEAFFGQGTRLTVV.

J is TRBJ2-7 and V is TRBV2; 9 positions agree with TRBD1. The CDR3 length is 14 residues. The germline V gene encodes CDR1 SNHLY and CDR2 FYNNEI. The trim removed 7 bases at V and 2 bases at J, leaving 6 bases unmatched. The CDR3 is CASTGTGQPYEQYF. The CDR3 DNA follows: TGTGCCAGCACTGGGACAGGGCAGCCCTACGAGCAGTACTTC.